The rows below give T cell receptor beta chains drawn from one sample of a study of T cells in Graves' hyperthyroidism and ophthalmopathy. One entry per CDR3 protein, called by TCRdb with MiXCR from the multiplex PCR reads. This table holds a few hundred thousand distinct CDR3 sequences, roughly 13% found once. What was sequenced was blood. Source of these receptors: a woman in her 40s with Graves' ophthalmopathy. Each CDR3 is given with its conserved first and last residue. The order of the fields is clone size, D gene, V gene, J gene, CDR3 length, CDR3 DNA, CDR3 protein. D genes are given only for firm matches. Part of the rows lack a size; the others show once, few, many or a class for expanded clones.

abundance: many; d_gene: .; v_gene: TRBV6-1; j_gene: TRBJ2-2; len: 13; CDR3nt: TGTGCCAGCAGCATAGGAGGAACCGGGGAGCTGTTTTTT; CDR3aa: CASSIGGTGELFF
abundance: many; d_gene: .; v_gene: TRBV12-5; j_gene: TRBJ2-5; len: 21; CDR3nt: TGTGCTAGTGGTTTGTACTCAAGGGACAGGGGTCGTCTAGCGGGGCAAGAGACCCAGTACTTC; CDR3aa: CASGLYSRDRGRLAGQETQYF
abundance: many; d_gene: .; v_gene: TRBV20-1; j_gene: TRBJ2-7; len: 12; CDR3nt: TGCAGTGCTATCCCGAACCACTACGAGCAGTACTTC; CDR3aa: CSAIPNHYEQYF
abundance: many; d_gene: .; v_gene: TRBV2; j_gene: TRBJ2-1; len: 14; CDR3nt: TGTGCCAGCAGTGGGGTAAGCGGCCCGACTGAGCAGTTCTTC; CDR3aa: CASSGVSGPTEQFF
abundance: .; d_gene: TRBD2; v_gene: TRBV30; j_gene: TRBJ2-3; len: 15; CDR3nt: TGTGCCTGGAGTGTCGTAGCGGGAACATCCGATACGCAGTATTTT; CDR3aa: CAWSVVAGTSDTQYF
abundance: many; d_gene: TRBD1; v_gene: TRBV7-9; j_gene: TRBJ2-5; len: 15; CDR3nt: TGTGCCAGCAGCTTGGCGACAGGGGGCAGCGAGACCCAGTACTTC; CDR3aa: CASSLATGGSETQYF
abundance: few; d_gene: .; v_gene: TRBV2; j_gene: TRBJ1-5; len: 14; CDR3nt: TGTGCCAGCAGTGATTCAGGGAACAATCAGCCCCAGCATTTT; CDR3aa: CASSDSGNNQPQHF
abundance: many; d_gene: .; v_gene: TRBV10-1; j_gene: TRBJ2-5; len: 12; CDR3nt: TGCGCCAGCAGTGACAACCAAGAGACCCAGTACTTC; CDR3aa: CASSDNQETQYF
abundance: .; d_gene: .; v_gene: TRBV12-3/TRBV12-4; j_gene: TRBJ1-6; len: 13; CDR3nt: TGTGCCAGCGGTAGGAAATTGGGGTCACCCCTCCACTTT; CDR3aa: CASGRKLGSPLHF
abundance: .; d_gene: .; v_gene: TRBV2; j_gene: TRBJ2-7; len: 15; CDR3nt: TGTGCCAGCAGTGAATTAGGGACATCCTCCTACGAGCAGTACTTC; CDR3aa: CASSELGTSSYEQYF
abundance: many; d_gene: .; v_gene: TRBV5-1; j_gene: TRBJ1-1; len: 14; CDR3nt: TGCGCCAGCAGCCCTCTATGGGAGGGGTCTGAAGCTTTCTTT; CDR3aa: CASSPLWEGSEAFF
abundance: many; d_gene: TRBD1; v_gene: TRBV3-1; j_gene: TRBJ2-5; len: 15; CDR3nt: TGTGCCAGCAGCCTAAACGCAGGGGGCTGGGAGACCCAGTACTTC; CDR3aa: CASSLNAGGWETQYF
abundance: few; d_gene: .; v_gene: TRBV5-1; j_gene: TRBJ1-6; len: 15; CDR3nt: TGCGCCAGCAGCGTACGGGACGGCTATAATTCACCCCTCCACTTT; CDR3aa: CASSVRDGYNSPLHF
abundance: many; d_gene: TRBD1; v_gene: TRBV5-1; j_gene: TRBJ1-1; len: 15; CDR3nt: TGCGCCAGCAGCTTGCGGACAGGGGCGGGAACTGAAGCTTTCTTT; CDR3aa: CASSLRTGAGTEAFF
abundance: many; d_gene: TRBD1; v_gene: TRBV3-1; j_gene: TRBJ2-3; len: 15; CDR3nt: TGTGCCAGCAGCCAGACAGGGGGGAACACAGATACGCAGTATTTT; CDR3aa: CASSQTGGNTDTQYF
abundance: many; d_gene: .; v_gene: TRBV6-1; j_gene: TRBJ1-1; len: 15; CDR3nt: TGTGCCAGCAGTCCGGGACCGCCCTTAAACACTGAAGCTTTCTTT; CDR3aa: CASSPGPPLNTEAFF
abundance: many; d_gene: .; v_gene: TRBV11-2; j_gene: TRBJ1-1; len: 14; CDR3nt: TGTGCCAGCAGCTCGGCACAAAGTAACACTGAAGCTTTCTTT; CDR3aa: CASSSAQSNTEAFF
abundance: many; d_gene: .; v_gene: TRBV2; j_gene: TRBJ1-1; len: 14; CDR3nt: TGTGCCAGCAGTGAAGGGGGAGGAGGGGGGGAAGCTTTCTTT; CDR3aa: CASSEGGGGGEAFF
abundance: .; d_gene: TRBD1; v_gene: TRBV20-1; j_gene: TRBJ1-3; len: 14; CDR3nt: TGCAGTGCTAGGAGAGACAGGGGGCGAAACACCATATATTTT; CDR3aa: CSARRDRGRNTIYF
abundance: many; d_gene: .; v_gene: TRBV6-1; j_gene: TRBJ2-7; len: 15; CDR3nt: TGTGCCAGCAGTGTGAAGGGGTCGAGCTCCTACGAGCAGTACTTC; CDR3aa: CASSVKGSSSYEQYF
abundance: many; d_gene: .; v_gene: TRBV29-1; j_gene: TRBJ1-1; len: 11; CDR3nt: TGCAGCGTTGAAGGGGCGGGTGAAGCTTTCTTT; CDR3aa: CSVEGAGEAFF
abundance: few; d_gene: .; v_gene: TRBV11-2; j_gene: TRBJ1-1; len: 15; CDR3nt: TGTGCCAGCAGCAAACTAGGGATCCGGAACACTGAAGCTTTCTTT; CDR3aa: CASSKLGIRNTEAFF
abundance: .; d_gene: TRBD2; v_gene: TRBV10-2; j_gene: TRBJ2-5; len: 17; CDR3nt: TGCGCCAGCAGTGAGTCCCGGGGGGTAGCGCAACAAGAGACCCAGTACTTC; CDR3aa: CASSESRGVAQQETQYF
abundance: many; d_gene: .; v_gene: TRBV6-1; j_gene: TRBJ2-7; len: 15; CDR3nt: TGTGCCAGCAGTGACTCCCCGCAAGAAACTAAGGAGCAGTACTTC; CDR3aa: CASSDSPQETKEQYF
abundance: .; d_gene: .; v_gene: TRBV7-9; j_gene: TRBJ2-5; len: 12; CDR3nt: TGTGCCAGCAGTCACGTGGAAGAGACCCAGTACTTC; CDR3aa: CASSHVEETQYF
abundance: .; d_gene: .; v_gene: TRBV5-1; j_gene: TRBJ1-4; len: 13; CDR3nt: TGCGCCAGCAGCCCCGGCGTGGGTGAAAAACTGTTTTTT; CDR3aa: CASSPGVGEKLFF
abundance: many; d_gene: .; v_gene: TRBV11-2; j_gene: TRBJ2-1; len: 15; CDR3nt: TGTGCCAGCAGCTCTTTAGCGTGGGAGAGGGGAGAGCAGTTCTTC; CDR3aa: CASSSLAWERGEQFF
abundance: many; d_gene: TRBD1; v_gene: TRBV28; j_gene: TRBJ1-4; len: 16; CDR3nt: TGTGCCAGCAGTGCCCGACCCGGGACAGGGCCCGAAAAACTGTTTTTT; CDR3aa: CASSARPGTGPEKLFF
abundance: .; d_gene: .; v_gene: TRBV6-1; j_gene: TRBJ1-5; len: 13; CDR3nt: TGTGCCAGCAGTGAATTGTGGTTACAACCCCAGCATTTT; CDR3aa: CASSELWLQPQHF
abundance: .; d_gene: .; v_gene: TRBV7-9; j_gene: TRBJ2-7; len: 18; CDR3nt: TGTGCCAGCAGCCGAGTACCTCCGGGGCCGGGTGGGTCCTACGAGCAGTACTTC; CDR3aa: CASSRVPPGPGGSYEQYF
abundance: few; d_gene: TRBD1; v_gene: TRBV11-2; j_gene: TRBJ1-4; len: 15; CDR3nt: TGTGCCAGCACGCTAAACAGGGGGCCTAATGAAAAACTGTTTTTT; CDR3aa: CASTLNRGPNEKLFF
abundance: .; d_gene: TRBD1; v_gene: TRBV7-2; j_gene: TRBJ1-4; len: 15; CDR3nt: TGTGCCAGCAGCCTATCGGACAGGGGCAATGAAAAACTGTTTTTT; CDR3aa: CASSLSDRGNEKLFF
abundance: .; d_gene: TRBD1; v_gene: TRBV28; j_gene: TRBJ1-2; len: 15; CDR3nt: TGTGCCAGCAGCCTCCGGGACAGGGATAACTATGGCTACACCTTC; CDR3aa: CASSLRDRDNYGYTF
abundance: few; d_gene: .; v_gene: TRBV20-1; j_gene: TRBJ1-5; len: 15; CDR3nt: TGCAGTGCTAGGGGGACGGGGGACAGCAATCAGCCCCAGCATTTT; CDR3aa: CSARGTGDSNQPQHF
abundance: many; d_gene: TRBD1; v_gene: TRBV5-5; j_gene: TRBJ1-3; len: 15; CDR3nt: TGTGCCAGCAGCTTGGTCCAGGGGGCAGGAAACACCATATATTTT; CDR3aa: CASSLVQGAGNTIYF
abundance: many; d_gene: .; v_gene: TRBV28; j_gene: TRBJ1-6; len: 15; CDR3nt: TGTGCCAGCAGTCCCCCATACTCCTATAATTCACCCCTCCACTTT; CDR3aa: CASSPPYSYNSPLHF
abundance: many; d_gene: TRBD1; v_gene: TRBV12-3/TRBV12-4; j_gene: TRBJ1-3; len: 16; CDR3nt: TGTGCCAGCAGCCTACTACAGGGGCACTCTGGAAACACCATATATTTT; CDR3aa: CASSLLQGHSGNTIYF
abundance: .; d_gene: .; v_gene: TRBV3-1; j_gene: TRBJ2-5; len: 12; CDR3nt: TGTGCCAGCAGCCAAGATACAGGTTTCCAGTACTTC; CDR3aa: CASSQDTGFQYF
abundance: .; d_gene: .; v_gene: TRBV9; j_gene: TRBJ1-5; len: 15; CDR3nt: TGTGCCAGCAGCCCCAGAGGGGAGCCGGGTCAGCCCCAGCATTTT; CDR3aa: CASSPRGEPGQPQHF
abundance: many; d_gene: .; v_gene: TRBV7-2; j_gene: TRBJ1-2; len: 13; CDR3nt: .; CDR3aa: CASSFGQGAPSTF
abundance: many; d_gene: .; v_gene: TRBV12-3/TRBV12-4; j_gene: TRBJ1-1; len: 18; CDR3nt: TGTGCCAGCAGTTTAGTAACAGGGCTAGTACAGACGTCCGCTGAAGCTTTCTTT; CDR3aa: CASSLVTGLVQTSAEAFF
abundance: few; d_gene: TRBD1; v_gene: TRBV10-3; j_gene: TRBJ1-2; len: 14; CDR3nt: TGTGCCAGCCTCAATCACCGGGACAGCTATGGCTACACCTTC; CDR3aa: CASLNHRDSYGYTF
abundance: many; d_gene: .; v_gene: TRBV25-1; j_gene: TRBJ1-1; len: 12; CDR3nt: TGTGCCAGCAGTGTAGGGGGGGCCGAAGCTTTCTTT; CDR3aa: CASSVGGAEAFF
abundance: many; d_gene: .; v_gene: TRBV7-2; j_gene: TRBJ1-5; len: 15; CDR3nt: TGTGCCAGCAGCCCCCTCCCGGACAAAAATCAGCCCCAGCATTTT; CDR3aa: CASSPLPDKNQPQHF
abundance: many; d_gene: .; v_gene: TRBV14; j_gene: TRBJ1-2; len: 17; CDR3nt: TGTGCCAGCAGCCAAGATGAGGAGGCTTGGGCAGGGGATGGCTACACCTTC; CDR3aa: CASSQDEEAWAGDGYTF
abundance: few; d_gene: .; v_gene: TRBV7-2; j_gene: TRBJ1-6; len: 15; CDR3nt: TGTGCCAGCAGCTTAAACAGGGTGGGGCGGTCACCCCTCCACTTT; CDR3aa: CASSLNRVGRSPLHF
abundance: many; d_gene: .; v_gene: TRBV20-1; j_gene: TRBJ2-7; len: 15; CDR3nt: TGCAGTGCTAGAGATCAACGGCTGATGTCCTACGAGCAGTACTTC; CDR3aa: CSARDQRLMSYEQYF
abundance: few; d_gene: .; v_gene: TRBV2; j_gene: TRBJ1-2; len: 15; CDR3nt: TGTGCCAGCAGTGAATCCGAGGGGCAAAACTATGGCTACACCTTC; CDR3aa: CASSESEGQNYGYTF
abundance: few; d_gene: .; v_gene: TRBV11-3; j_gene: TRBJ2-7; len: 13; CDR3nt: TGTGCCAGCAGCTTAGAGGCCCGTAACGAGCAGTACTTC; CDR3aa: CASSLEARNEQYF
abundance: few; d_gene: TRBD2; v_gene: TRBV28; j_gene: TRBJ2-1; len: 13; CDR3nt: TGTGCCAGCAGTTTAATAGGGGGTAGCGGGGGGTTCTTC; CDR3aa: CASSLIGGSGGFF
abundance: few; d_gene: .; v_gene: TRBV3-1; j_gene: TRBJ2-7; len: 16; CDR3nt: TGTGCCAGCAGCCAAGATCAGGGCAGGCACTCCTACGAGCAGTACTTC; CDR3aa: CASSQDQGRHSYEQYF
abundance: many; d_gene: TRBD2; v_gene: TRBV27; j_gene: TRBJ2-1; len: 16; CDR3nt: TGTGCCAGCAGTTTTCTAACTAGCGGGAGGGCCAGTGAGCAGTTCTTC; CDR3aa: CASSFLTSGRASEQFF
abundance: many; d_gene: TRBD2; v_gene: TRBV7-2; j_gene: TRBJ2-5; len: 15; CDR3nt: TGTGCCAGCAGCTTATCGGCGGGAGCGGGAGAGACCCAGTACTTC; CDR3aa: CASSLSAGAGETQYF
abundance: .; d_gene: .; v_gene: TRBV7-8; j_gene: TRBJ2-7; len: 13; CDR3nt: TGTGCCAGCAGCTTAGGGGTGTTCAACGAGCAGTACTTC; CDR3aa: CASSLGVFNEQYF
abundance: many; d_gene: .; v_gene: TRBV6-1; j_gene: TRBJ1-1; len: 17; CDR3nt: TGTGCCAGCAGTGAAGCGACTGAGTCAGGGATGAACACTGAAGCTTTCTTT; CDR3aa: CASSEATESGMNTEAFF
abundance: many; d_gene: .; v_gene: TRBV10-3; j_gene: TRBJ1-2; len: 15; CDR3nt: TGTGCCATCAAAGCAGGTCGTGAGGTGGTAGGTGGCTACACCTTC; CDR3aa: CAIKAGREVVGGYTF
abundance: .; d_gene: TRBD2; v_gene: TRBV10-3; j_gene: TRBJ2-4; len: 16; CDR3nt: TGTGCCATCAGTGGGGGACTAGCCAGATCAGGGAACATTCAGTACTTC; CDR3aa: CAISGGLARSGNIQYF
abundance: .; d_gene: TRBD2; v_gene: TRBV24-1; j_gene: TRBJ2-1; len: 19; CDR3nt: TGTGCCACCAGTGATTTCCCGAACGAGGGACTAGCGGGAGCCAATGAGCAGTTCTTC; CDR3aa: CATSDFPNEGLAGANEQFF
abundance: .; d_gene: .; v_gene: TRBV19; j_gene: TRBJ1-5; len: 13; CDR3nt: TGTGCCAGTAGCCGGGGGTCAGGTCAGCCCCAGCATTTT; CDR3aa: CASSRGSGQPQHF
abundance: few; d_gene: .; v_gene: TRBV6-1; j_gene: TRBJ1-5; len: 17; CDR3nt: TGTGCCAGCAACAAGGGACAAATTCATGGAGGCAATCAGCCCCAGCATTTT; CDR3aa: CASNKGQIHGGNQPQHF